This TCR beta chain derives from a study of CD8+ T cells in alopecia areata. For the study at large: Tofacitinib continued for 6 to 18 months and was then withheld for 6 months.

Researchers took lesional scalp punch biopsies and peripheral blood from people who were alopecia areata patients. RNA was extracted and reverse transcribed into cDNA as the sequencing template. Clones were read by immunoSEQ multiplex PCR, and TCRdb kept only the in-frame ones, dropping some. The sample has some 210,000 clones, 50% to 65% seen once. Source: CD4+ T cells sorted from blood, taken at week 0. The TCR comes from a human donor with alopecia areata.

CDR3 sequence reads: CAWSGPGRGQTF. The CDR3 DNA reads TGTGCCTGGAGTGGCCCAGGCAGGGGGCAAACCTTC. The chain is built from TRBV30 and TRBJ1-2; TRBD1 aligns across 8 bases. V dropped 1 base and J dropped 14; count of bases not matched to a gene: 9. CDR3 length: 12 amino acids. CDR1 GTSNPN and CDR2 SVGIG come from the germline V gene (reference sequence).